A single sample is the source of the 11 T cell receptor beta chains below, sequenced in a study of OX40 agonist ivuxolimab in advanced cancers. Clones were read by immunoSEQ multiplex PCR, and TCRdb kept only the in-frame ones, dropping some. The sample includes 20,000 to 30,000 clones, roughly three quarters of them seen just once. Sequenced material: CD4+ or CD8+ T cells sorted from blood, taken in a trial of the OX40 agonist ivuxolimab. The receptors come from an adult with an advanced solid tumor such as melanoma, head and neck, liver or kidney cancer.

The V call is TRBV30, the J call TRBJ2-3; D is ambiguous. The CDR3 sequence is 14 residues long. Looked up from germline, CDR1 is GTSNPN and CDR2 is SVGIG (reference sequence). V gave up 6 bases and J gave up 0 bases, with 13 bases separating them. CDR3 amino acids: CACKLGTSTDTQYF. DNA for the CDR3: TGTGCCTGTAAGCTCGGAACTAGCACAGATACGCAGTATTTT.

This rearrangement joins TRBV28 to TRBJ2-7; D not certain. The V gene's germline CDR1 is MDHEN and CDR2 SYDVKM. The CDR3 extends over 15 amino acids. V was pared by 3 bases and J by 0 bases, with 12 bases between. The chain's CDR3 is CASSLGKYSSYEQYF. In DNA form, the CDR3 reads TGTGCCAGCAGTTTGGGTAAATACAGCTCCTACGAGCAGTACTTC.

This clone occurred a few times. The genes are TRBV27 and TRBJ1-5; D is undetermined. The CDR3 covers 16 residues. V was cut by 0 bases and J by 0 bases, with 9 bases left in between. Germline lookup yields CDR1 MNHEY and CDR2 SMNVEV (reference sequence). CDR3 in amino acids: CASSLSYSASNQPQHF. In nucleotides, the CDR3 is TGTGCCAGCAGTTTATCGTACAGCGCTAGCAATCAGCCCCAGCATTTT.

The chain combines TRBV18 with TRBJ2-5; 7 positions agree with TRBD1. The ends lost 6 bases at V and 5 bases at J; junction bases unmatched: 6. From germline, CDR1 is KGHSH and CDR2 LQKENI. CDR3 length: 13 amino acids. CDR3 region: CASSLGTDETQYF. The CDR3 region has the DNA TGTGCCAGCTCGTTGGGGACAGACGAGACCCAGTACTTC.

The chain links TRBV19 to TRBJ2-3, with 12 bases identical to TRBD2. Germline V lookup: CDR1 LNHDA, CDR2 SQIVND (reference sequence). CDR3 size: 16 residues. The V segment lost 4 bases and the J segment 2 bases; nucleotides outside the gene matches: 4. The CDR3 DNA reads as TGTGCCAGTAGTAGGACTAGCGGGGCCACCACAGATACGCAGTATTTT. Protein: CASSRTSGATTDTQYF. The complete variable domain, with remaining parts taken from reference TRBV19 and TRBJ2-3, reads DGGITQSPKYLFRKEGQNVTLSCEQNLNHDAMYWYRQDPGQGLRLIYYSQIVNDFQKGDIAEGYSVSREKKESFPLTVTSAQKNPTAFYLCASSRTSGATTDTQYFGPGTRLTVL.

CDR3 DNA sequence: TGTGCCAGCAGCCCGCGCACGACAGGGGACTTATATGGCTACACCTTC. Translating gives CASSPRTTGDLYGYTF. This sequence joins TRBV7-6 and TRBJ1-2, with 8 bases matching TRBD1. CDR1 is SGHVS and CDR2 is FNYEAQ in the germline V gene. Germline trimming cut 5 bases from V and 5 bases from J; bases unmatched to any gene: 13. The CDR3 spans 16 residues.

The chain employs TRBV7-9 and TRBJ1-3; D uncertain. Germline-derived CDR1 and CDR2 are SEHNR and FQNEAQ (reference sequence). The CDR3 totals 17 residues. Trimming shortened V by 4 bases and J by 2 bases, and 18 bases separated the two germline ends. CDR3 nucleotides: TGTGCCAGCAGCTCCAAACAAAGACTTGATCCTGGAAACACCATATATTTT. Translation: CASSSKQRLDPGNTIYF.

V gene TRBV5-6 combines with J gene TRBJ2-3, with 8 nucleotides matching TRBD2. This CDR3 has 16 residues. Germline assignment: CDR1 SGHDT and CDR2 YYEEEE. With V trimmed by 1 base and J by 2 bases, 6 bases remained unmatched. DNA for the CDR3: TGTGCCAGCAGCTTGATGCGGGGGGCTTTCACAGATACGCAGTATTTT. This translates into CASSLMRGAFTDTQYF. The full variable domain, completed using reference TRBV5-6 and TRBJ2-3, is DAGVTQSPTHLIKTRGQQVTLRCSPKSGHDTVSWYQQALGQGPQFIFQYYEEEERQRGNFPDRFSGHQFPNYSSELNVNALLLGDSALYLCASSLMRGAFTDTQYFGPGTRLTVL.

The DNA for the CDR3 is TGTGCCTGGAGTGTAAGGTGGACCGGGGAGCTGTTTTTT. This codes for CAWSVRWTGELFF. The chain joins TRBV30 to TRBJ2-2; no clear D. Germline values: CDR1 GTSNPN, CDR2 SVGIG (reference sequence). This CDR3 contains 13 residues. With 0 bases removed from V and 5 bases from J, the gap between germline ends came to 7 bases.

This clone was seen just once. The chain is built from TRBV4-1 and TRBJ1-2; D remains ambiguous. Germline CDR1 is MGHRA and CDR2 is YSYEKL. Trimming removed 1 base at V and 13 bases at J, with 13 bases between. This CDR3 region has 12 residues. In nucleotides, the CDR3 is TGCGCCAGCAGCCAAGTAGGACCCCGGCGCACCTTC. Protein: CASSQVGPRRTF.

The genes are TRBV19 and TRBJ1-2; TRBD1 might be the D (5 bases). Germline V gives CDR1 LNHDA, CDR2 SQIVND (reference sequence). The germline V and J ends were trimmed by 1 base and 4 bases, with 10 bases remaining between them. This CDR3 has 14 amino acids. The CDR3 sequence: CASSIVGGFYGYTF. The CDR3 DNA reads TGTGCCAGTAGTATAGTCGGGGGATTCTATGGCTACACCTTC.